These 17 T cell receptor beta chains were sequenced from one sample in a study of T cells expressing NK-cell markers. One entry per CDR3 protein, without DNA, is what TCRdb gives after re-calling the 5' RACE reads. This table lists 150,000 to 170,000 distinct CDR3 sequences. The sequenced material came from blood T cells: a sorted CD56 or NKG2C T cell subset, CD4+ or CD8+ T cells, or bulk PBMC T cells (not recorded which). The source is a woman aged 45-65 years in good health.

The CDR3 here is CASSELAGDTDTQYF. V usage is TRBV6-1 and J usage is TRBJ2-3; the D call of TRBD2 rests on TCRdb alone, since no DNA is present to check it. In germline, CDR1 is MNHNS, CDR2 SASEGT. CDR3 length: 15 residues.

The chain combines TRBV30 with TRBJ2-1. Germline-derived CDR1 and CDR2 are GTSNPN and SVGIG (reference sequence). The CDR3 contains 14 residues. This chain's CDR3 is CAWSSSGYYNEQFF. The variable domain in full, completed from reference TRBV30 and TRBJ2-1, reads SQTIHQWPATLVQPVGSPLSLECTVEGTSNPNLYWYRQAAGRGLQLLFYSVGIGQISSEVPQNLSASRPQDRQFILSSKKLLLSDSGFYLCAWSSSGYYNEQFFGPGTRLTVL.

The chain uses TRBV28 and TRBJ2-3. Germline assignment: CDR1 MDHEN and CDR2 SYDVKM. The CDR3 is made up of 12 amino acids. CDR3 region: CASSIFTDTQYF.

The V call is TRBV11-2, the J call TRBJ2-5; TCRdb lists TRBD1, though no DNA is available to test this call. The CDR3 has 14 residues. Germline assignment: CDR1 SGHAT and CDR2 FQNNGV. The CDR3 here is CASSLKGGEETQYF.

The J gene is TRBJ2-7, the V gene TRBV7-9. Germline values: CDR1 SEHNR, CDR2 FQNEAQ (reference sequence). The CDR3 sequence is 14 residues long. CDR3 sequence: CASSQGDGTYEQYF.

The CDR3 protein is CASSLWFGLRTGDHTQYF. The rearrangement uses TRBV11-2 and TRBJ2-3; TCRdb gives TRBD2 as the D gene, but with no DNA this cannot be confirmed. The CDR3 extends over 18 amino acids. Germline lookup yields CDR1 SGHAT and CDR2 FQNNGV.

V and J are TRBV29-1 and TRBJ2-1; TCRdb selects TRBD2, and the lack of DNA leaves this call unchecked. Germline loops: CDR1 SQVTM, CDR2 ANQGSEA. The CDR3 consists of 16 residues. The CDR3 loop is CSVTPTSGPSYNEQFF.

J is TRBJ2-5 and V is TRBV7-3; with no DNA, the TCRdb D assignment of TRBD2 cannot be verified. The CDR3 covers 15 residues. Germline CDR1 SGHTA, CDR2 FQGTGA. The CDR3 sequence is CASSSTPGGGETQYF.

V usage is TRBV18 and J usage is TRBJ2-3; TCRdb indicates TRBD1, and absent DNA this call remains unverified. The CDR3 loop spans 16 amino acids. The germline V gene encodes CDR1 KGHSH and CDR2 LQKENI. CDR3 residues: CASSSLRGESTDTQYF.

The rearrangement uses TRBV6-9 and TRBJ2-1; TCRdb's assignment of TRBD1 cannot be checked, as there is no DNA. The CDR3 length is 14 residues. CDR1 is MNHGY and CDR2 is SVAAGI in the germline V gene. The CDR3 protein is CATITTDNSNEQFF.

The CDR3 spells CASRGGTGTDTQYF. V gene TRBV5-1 combines with J gene TRBJ2-3; TCRdb designates TRBD1, a call that cannot be tested without DNA. CDR3 length: 14 residues. CDR1 is SGHRS, CDR2 YFSETQ, per germline.

The chain has TRBV20-1 and TRBJ1-2. CDR3 length equals 14 residues. Germline loops: CDR1 DFQATT, CDR2 SNEGSKA (reference sequence). The CDR3 spells CSAWGLHLGDGYTF.

The chain has TRBV24-1 and TRBJ2-1; TCRdb indicates TRBD1, and absent DNA this call remains unverified. CDR3 length: 13 amino acids. CDR1 and CDR2 from the germline V gene are KGHDR and SFDVKD. This chain's CDR3 is CATSDLISGGEFF.

The chain uses TRBV12-3 or TRBV12-4 and TRBJ2-7; the D call from TCRdb, TRBD1, cannot be confirmed without DNA. The CDR3 has 15 amino acids. This chain's CDR3 is CASSLGQGGVYEQYF.

V is TRBV27 and J is TRBJ2-7; TCRdb reports TRBD2, a call that lacks DNA to check it against. The germline CDR1 and CDR2 sequences are MNHEY and SMNVEV (reference sequence). CDR3 length: 17 residues. Here the CDR3 reads CASSLSRALAGGYEQYF.

The chain is built from TRBV7-2 and TRBJ2-7; there is no DNA to check the TCRdb D call of TRBD1. CDR3 length: 14 residues. Germline assignment: CDR1 SGHTA and CDR2 FQGNSA. The CDR3 loop is CASSFMGQGYEQYF.

The chain is built from TRBV7-7 and TRBJ2-2. The CDR3 is made up of 17 amino acids. Germline V gives CDR1 SSHAT, CDR2 FNYEAQ (reference sequence). The CDR3 protein is CASSLDGVGWGTGELFF.